The text below deals with one TCR beta chain. This record comes from a study of control samples from healthy donors and cancer patients. The table came from immunoSEQ multiplex PCR; TCRdb's copy has only in-frame clones and leaves some out. The sample gives some 130,000 clones, roughly 95% of which show up once; 3.6% is in the top ten. Material for sequencing was blood. The receptor's source is a man between 25 and 39 years old in good health.

The CDR3 sequence: CASSGPEETQYF. Written as DNA, the CDR3 is TGTGCCAGCTCGGGACCAGAAGAGACCCAGTACTTC. The chain has TRBV19 and TRBJ2-5; perhaps D is TRBD1 or TRBD2 (5 bases each). Germline V gene data show CDR1 as LNHDA and CDR2 as SQIVND (reference sequence). The CDR3 runs 12 residues. Trimming left V 9 bases short and J 3 bases short, with 11 bases between.